Included here is one T cell receptor (beta chain) sequence, with context. Its antigen is not known. TCRdb reprocessed the PCR reads via MiXCR and lists one record per CDR3 protein. The table records more than 450,000 distinct CDR3 sequences, roughly 24% of them present only once. Based on a CD8+CD4-CCR7+CD45RA+ profile, naive CD8 T cells were sorted. This record comes from a study of molecular identifiers for immune sequencing clone quantification. The study, taken as a whole, reports: Highly expanded clone sizes could end up underestimated if a barcode were shared by identical TCR molecules. Under 1% of molecules in naive cells, but over 98% of effector molecules, belonged to clones above 20 RNA copies.

CDR1 MDHEN and CDR2 SYDVKM come from the germline V gene. CDR3 length equals 15 residues. V trimming: 4 bases; J trimming: 5 bases; junction bases outside the gene matches: 10. The sequencing sample was made of naive CD8+ T cells from blood, with Jurkat cell RNA spiked in. Subset: FACS-sorted CD8+CD4-CCR7+CD45RA+ naive T cells. J is TRBJ2-5 and V is TRBV28, with 7 bases identical to TRBD1. This clonotype was sampled from a human donor in good health. Some libraries in this study had Jurkat cell RNA spiked in. DNA for the CDR3: TGTGCCAGCAGTTCATACAGGGGAGTGGAGGAGACCCAGTACTTC. Protein sequence: CASSSYRGVEETQYF.